This T cell receptor beta chain derives from a study of OX40 agonist ivuxolimab in advanced cancers. The method was immunoSEQ multiplex PCR; TCRdb's version includes in-frame clones alone and lacks a portion of them. This table has tens of thousands of clones, approximately 85% appearing once. Germline loops: CDR1 SGDLS, CDR2 YYNGEE. The CDR3 contains 13 residues. V lost 0 bases, J lost 7 bases, and 10 bases lay in between. Sequencing used CD4+ or CD8+ T cells sorted from blood, obtained in a trial of the OX40 agonist ivuxolimab. This clonotype originated in an adult with an advanced solid tumor such as melanoma, head and neck, liver or kidney cancer. This chain connects TRBV9 to TRBJ1-1; D remains ambiguous. The CDR3 nucleotides read TGTGCCAGCAGCGTAGCTAGGGAGGTTGAAGCTTTCTTT. Its translation: CASSVAREVEAFF. Based on the CDR3 plus reference TRBV9 and TRBJ1-1, the full variable domain is DSGVTQTPKHLITATGQRVTLRCSPRSGDLSVYWYQQSLDQGLQFLIQYYNGEERAKGNILERFSAQQFPDLHSELNLSSLELGDSALYFCASSVAREVEAFFGQGTRLTVV.